A single sample gave rise to the 27 T cell receptor beta chains below, sequenced in a study of cytomegalovirus exposure and HLA in healthy donors. 60 Vbeta and 13 Jbeta primers were used in PCR. Data came from immunoSEQ multiplex PCR; TCRdb stores just in-frame clones and leaves some out. The repertoire consists of about 90,000 clones, with about 74% occurring once and the leading ten covering around 16%. Sequenced sample: PBMCs. The receptors shown here come from a woman aged 45 to 65 in good health and CMV-seropositive.

As concerns this clone: This sample also contains other DNA sequences that code for the same CDR3. This sequence joins TRBV11-2 and TRBJ2-5, with a tentative D call TRBD1 (6 bases). Germline V gene data show CDR1 as SGHAT and CDR2 as FQNNGV. The CDR3 is 13 amino acids. V gave up 5 bases and J gave up 5 bases, with 12 bases separating them. CDR3 sequence reads: CASSTYRDETQYF. The CDR3 region has the DNA TGTGCCAGCAGCACCTACAGGGATGAGACCCAGTACTTC. Drawing the rest from reference TRBV11-2 and TRBJ2-5, the complete variable domain is EAGVAQSPRYKIIEKRQSVAFWCNPISGHATLYWYQQILGQGPKLLIQFQNNGVVDDSQLPKDRFSAERLKGVDSTLKIQPAKLEDSAVYLCASSTYRDETQYFGPGTRLLVL.

This clone was detected only a few times. V usage is TRBV4-1 and J usage is TRBJ1-2; 7 bases are shared with TRBD1. This CDR3 contains 15 residues. Germline assignment: CDR1 MGHRA and CDR2 YSYEKL. V shed 2 bases and J 3 bases; nucleotides not matched to a gene: 6. In DNA form, the CDR3 reads TGCGCCAGCAGCCAAACCCCCGACAGGGACTATGGCTACACCTTC. Translating gives CASSQTPDRDYGYTF.

This clone came up a few times. V is TRBV6-5 and J is TRBJ1-5; possible D gene TRBD1, 5 bases. The ends were cut back, 0 bases at V and 5 bases at J, with 11 bases in the middle. Germline assignment: CDR1 MNHEY and CDR2 SVGAGI. CDR3 length: 15 amino acids. The DNA for the CDR3 is TGTGCCAGCAGTTACTCGGGGCGCGGGGATCAGCCCCAGCATTTT. As protein: CASSYSGRGDQPQHF.

The V call is TRBV21-1, the J call TRBJ1-6. TRBV21-1 is labeled a pseudogene. The CDR3 loop spans 12 amino acids. CDR3 loop: CALRGSNSPLHF. The CDR3 DNA follows: TGTGCCCTTAGAGGGTCTAATTCACCCCTCCACTTT.

A few counts support this clone. The chain links TRBV4-3 to TRBJ2-2, with 12 positions matching TRBD2. The germline CDR1 and CDR2 sequences are LGHNA and YSLEER. V dropped 3 bases and J dropped 5; count of bases not matched to a gene: 4. This CDR3 is built from 16 residues. The CDR3: CASSHRLAGDTGELFF. The DNA of the CDR3 is TGCGCCAGCAGCCACAGACTAGCGGGAGATACCGGGGAGCTGTTTTTT.

This clone was seen a handful of times. The CDR3, as DNA: TGCGCCAGCAGCCCGGGACAAGGAAAGCAGTTCTTC. This translates into CASSPGQGKQFF. V and J are TRBV5-1 and TRBJ2-1, with TRBD1 as a possible D gene (6 bases). The CDR3 contains 12 residues. V was pared by 4 bases and J by 11 bases, with 13 bases between. Germline CDR1 is SGHRS and CDR2 is YFSETQ.

This clone is deemed medium-sized. The rearrangement links TRBV7-6 to TRBJ2-1; perhaps TRBD1 as D (6 bases). The CDR3 is 16 residues long. Deletions cut 1 base from V and 7 bases from J, with 17 bases between. Looked up from germline, CDR1 is SGHVS and CDR2 is FNYEAQ. The chain's CDR3 is CASSLGGQDGPNEQFF. The CDR3 bases are TGTGCCAGCAGCTTAGGGGGGCAGGACGGTCCAAATGAGCAGTTCTTC.

The V gene is TRBV5-6, the J gene TRBJ1-4, with TRBD1 as a possible D gene (6 bases). Germline V lookup: CDR1 SGHDT, CDR2 YYEEEE. This CDR3 is built from 14 residues. The V end was cut by 5 bases, the J end by 6 bases, with 14 bases between. Written as DNA, the CDR3 is TGTGCCAGCAGTTCCACAGGGTTTTATGAAAAACTGTTTTTT. This encodes CASSSTGFYEKLFF.

The chain couples TRBV28 to TRBJ1-2, with 9 bases matching TRBD1. Per the germline V gene, CDR1 is MDHEN and CDR2 is SYDVKM. The CDR3 runs 14 residues. V dropped 9 bases and J dropped 3; count of bases not matched to a gene: 8. The CDR3 DNA reads as TGTGCCAGTAAAACAGGGGGCGAGGACTATGGCTACACCTTC. This translates into CASKTGGEDYGYTF.

The chain joins TRBV9 to TRBJ1-5, with 7 bases aligning to TRBD1. With V trimmed by 2 bases and J by 6 bases, 8 bases remained unmatched. CDR1 and CDR2 from the germline V gene are SGDLS and YYNGEE. The CDR3 totals 15 residues. As DNA, the CDR3 is TGTGCCAGCAGCGTGGACACAGGGGACGGTCAGCCCCAGCATTTT. Amino acids: CASSVDTGDGQPQHF.

This CDR3 is CASSPGTGAYEQYF. For the CDR3, the DNA is TGTGCCAGCAGCCCCGGGACAGGGGCGTACGAGCAGTACTTC. This sequence joins TRBV7-2 and TRBJ2-7, with 10 bases aligning to TRBD1. Per germline, CDR1 SGHTA and CDR2 FQGNSA. The junction had 5 bases not matched to a gene; V was cut back by 5 bases and J by 4 bases. The CDR3 sequence is 14 residues long. Full variable domain (remainder filled in from reference TRBV7-2 and TRBJ2-7): GAGVSQSPSNKVTEKGKDVELRCDPISGHTALYWYRQSLGQGLEFLIYFQGNSAPDKSGLPSDRFSAERTGGSVSTLTIQRTQQEDSAVYLCASSPGTGAYEQYFGPGTRLTVT.

V gene TRBV19 combines with J gene TRBJ2-3; 8 bases align to TRBD1. CDR1 is LNHDA and CDR2 is SQIVND in the germline V gene (reference sequence). Trimming took 7 bases from V and 1 from J; bases not matched to a gene: 4. The CDR3 length is 14 residues. The CDR3 DNA reads as TGTGCCAGTACCCCGGGACAGGGCACAGATACGCAGTATTTT. Translating it yields CASTPGQGTDTQYF.

As regards this clone: Additional DNA sequences in this sample encode the identical CDR3. V is TRBV2 and J is TRBJ2-1; 10 bases match TRBD2. Germline CDR1 reads SNHLY; CDR2 reads FYNNEI. V was pared by 6 bases and J by 2 bases, with 4 bases of the junction left unmatched. This CDR3 spans 15 amino acids. CDR3 bases: TGTGCCAGCAGCAACCTAGCGGGGGCCTACAATGAGCAGTTCTTC. Protein: CASSNLAGAYNEQFF.

This chain joins TRBV4-3 and TRBJ2-1; TRBD2 matches 7 bases. There are 14 residues in the CDR3. The germline CDR1 and CDR2 sequences are LGHNA and YSLEER. Trimming took 0 bases from V and 11 from J; bases not matched to a gene: 7. The CDR3 reads CASSQDPSSGQQFF. The CDR3 coding sequence is TGCGCCAGCAGCCAAGACCCTTCTAGCGGACAGCAGTTCTTC.

The V and J genes are TRBV6-5 and TRBJ1-5; 7 nucleotides agree with TRBD1. CDR1 is MNHEY and CDR2 is SVGAGI in the germline V gene. The CDR3 spans 12 residues. V dropped 6 bases and J dropped 7; count of bases not matched to a gene: 3. CDR3: CASRTGVQPQHF. Written as DNA, the CDR3 is TGTGCCAGCAGAACAGGGGTACAGCCCCAGCATTTT.

The chain combines TRBV5-6 with TRBJ2-7, with TRBD2 matching 8 bases. This CDR3 comprises 17 residues. J lost 1 base, V lost 0 bases, and 9 bases had no gene match. The V gene's germline CDR1 is SGHDT and CDR2 YYEEEE. CDR3 bases: TGTGCCAGCAGCTTGGGGGCCGGCGGGAGGCCTTCCTACGAGCAGTACTTC. Protein product: CASSLGAGGRPSYEQYF.

This sequence joins TRBV9 and TRBJ2-2, with D hard to call. Germline CDR1 is SGDLS and CDR2 is YYNGEE. The CDR3 contains 15 residues. V was cut by 2 bases and J by 1 base, with 9 bases left in between. This chain's CDR3 is CASSVGSGNTGELFF. CDR3 nucleotides: TGTGCCAGCAGCGTTGGATCGGGGAACACCGGGGAGCTGTTTTTT.

A single count supports this clone. This rearrangement joins TRBV19 to TRBJ2-1; 9 bases line up with TRBD1. Trimming took 3 bases from V and 1 from J; bases not matched to a gene: 1. The germline V gene has CDR1 LNHDA and CDR2 SQIVND (reference sequence). The CDR3 runs to 15 residues. This chain's CDR3 is CASSMGQGSYNEQFF. The CDR3 DNA follows: TGTGCCAGTAGTATGGGACAGGGATCCTACAATGAGCAGTTCTTC.

V is TRBV27 and J is TRBJ2-1; unclear D gene. The length of the CDR3 is 14 residues. Trimming shortened V by 2 bases and J by 7 bases, and 12 bases separated the two germline ends. Germline V gene lookup returns CDR1 MNHEY and CDR2 SMNVEV (reference sequence). The CDR3 protein is CASSLGVRTNEQFF. The CDR3 coding sequence is TGTGCCAGCAGTTTAGGTGTCAGAACAAATGAGCAGTTCTTC.

V gene TRBV6-5 combines with J gene TRBJ2-1, with D unclear. The CDR3 totals 13 residues. Germline lookup yields CDR1 MNHEY and CDR2 SVGAGI. V was shortened by 6 bases and J by 6 bases, with 12 bases between the two germline ends. This CDR3 reads CASRLVFPNEQFF. CDR3 DNA: TGTGCCAGCAGGCTAGTTTTTCCCAATGAGCAGTTCTTC.

This clone has just a few counts. The rearrangement joins TRBV2 to TRBJ2-1, with D unclear. The CDR3 consists of 17 residues. In germline, CDR1 is SNHLY, CDR2 FYNNEI. The V end lost 10 bases, the J end lost 4 bases, and 26 bases lay between the germline ends. The CDR3 sequence is CATVPLTGLNAYNEQFF. Here the CDR3 DNA reads TGTGCCACTGTCCCGCTAACGGGTCTCAATGCGTACAATGAGCAGTTCTTC.

This clone appeared a few times. The chain couples TRBV10-3 to TRBJ2-1, with 9 bases lining up with TRBD2. J gave up 2 bases and V 2 bases, and 4 bases lay outside the gene matches. The CDR3 contains 16 residues. CDR1 ENHRY and CDR2 SYGVKD come from the germline V gene. For the CDR3, the DNA is TGTGCCATCAGTGAGACAGCGGGAGGAGCCTACAATGAGCAGTTCTTC. Translating gives CAISETAGGAYNEQFF.

The rearrangement links TRBV10-3 to TRBJ2-1, with TRBD1 matching 8 bases. V was pared by 7 bases and J by 10 bases, with 9 bases of the junction left unmatched. CDR3 size: 13 residues. The germline V gene has CDR1 ENHRY and CDR2 SYGVKD. DNA for the CDR3: TGTGCCATCAAGGGACAGGAGAGGGAAGAGCAGTTCTTC. Residues: CAIKGQEREEQFF.

The chain employs TRBV18 and TRBJ2-2; 15 nucleotides match TRBD2. Germline V gives CDR1 KGHSH, CDR2 LQKENI. V trimming: 1 base; J trimming: 2 bases; junction bases outside the gene matches: 14. The CDR3 totals 22 residues. CDR3 in amino acids: CASSPRIKTGTSGRKNTGELFF. CDR3 DNA sequence: TGTGCCAGCTCACCACGGATCAAAACCGGGACTAGCGGGAGGAAAAACACCGGGGAGCTGTTTTTT. The full variable domain, its missing parts supplied by reference TRBV18 and TRBJ2-2, is NAGVMQNPRHLVRRRGQEARLRCSPMKGHSHVYWYRQLPEEGLKFMVYLQKENIIDESGMPKERFSAEFPKEGPSILRIQQVVRGDSAAYFCASSPRIKTGTSGRKNTGELFFGEGSRLTVL.

The J gene is TRBJ2-5, the V gene TRBV19; 7 bases fit TRBD1. Germline V gene lookup returns CDR1 LNHDA and CDR2 SQIVND (reference sequence). The CDR3 is 12 amino acids. V dropped 9 bases and J dropped 7; count of bases not matched to a gene: 8. DNA of the CDR3: TGTGCCAGCAGGGGACAGTATGGGACCCAGTACTTC. It specifies CASRGQYGTQYF.

V usage is TRBV19 and J usage is TRBJ1-5, with D perhaps matching TRBD1 (5 bases). Per germline, CDR1 LNHDA and CDR2 SQIVND (reference sequence). V was clipped by 7 bases and J by 7 bases, with 17 bases between them. The CDR3 has 14 amino acids. In nucleotides, the CDR3 is TGTGCCAGTAAAATTGAAGGGGCACGACAGCCCCAGCATTTT. The encoded protein is CASKIEGARQPQHF.

This chain joins TRBV5-5 and TRBJ1-1; possible D gene TRBD1, 6 bases. The CDR3 spans 12 residues. With 6 bases removed from V and 7 bases from J, the gap between germline ends came to 13 bases. CDR1 is SGHKS, CDR2 YYEKEE, per germline (reference sequence). The CDR3, as DNA: TGTGCCAGCACTCGAGGGGGTGATGAAGCTTTCTTT. This translates into CASTRGGDEAFF.